Listed here are 24 T cell receptor beta chains from one sample, sequenced in a study of blood T cell repertoires in COVID-19. Clones were read by immunoSEQ multiplex PCR, and TCRdb kept only the in-frame ones, dropping some. The profile shows around 270,000 clones, 80% to 85% of them singletons. The sequenced material came from peripheral blood. These receptors all come from a woman aged 40-49 years who had recovered from COVID-19.

This chain links TRBV6-6 with TRBJ2-2; TRBD1 matches at 7 bases. From germline, CDR1 is MNHNY and CDR2 SVGAGI (reference sequence). This CDR3 comprises 13 residues. With V trimmed by 4 bases and J by 5 bases, 1 base remained unmatched. CDR3 DNA sequence: TGTGCCAGCAGTTCACAGGGGACCGGGGAGCTGTTTTTT. Amino acids: CASSSQGTGELFF.

This clone occurred a few times. The V call is TRBV30, the J call TRBJ2-7; 9 bases are a match to TRBD2. The V gene's germline CDR1 is GTSNPN and CDR2 SVGIG (reference sequence). The CDR3 is 16 amino acids. With V trimmed by 2 bases and J by 1 base, 9 bases remained unmatched. CDR3 sequence reads: CAWSIYSGGLSYEQYF. CDR3 bases: TGTGCCTGGAGTATATATAGCGGGGGACTATCCTACGAGCAGTACTTC.

V gene TRBV7-6 combines with J gene TRBJ2-5; 8 nucleotides agree with TRBD1. Germline V lookup: CDR1 SGHVS, CDR2 FNYEAQ. The CDR3 is made up of 18 amino acids. J gave up 10 bases and V 5 bases, and 24 bases lay outside the gene matches. CDR3 in amino acids: CASSLGQGRGIGGPNQYF. The DNA for the CDR3 is TGTGCCAGCAGCCTTGGACAGGGCCGCGGTATAGGGGGCCCCAACCAGTACTTC.

V gene TRBV3-1 (or the pseudogene TRBV3-2) combines with J gene TRBJ2-1; no reliable D call. V lost 0 bases and J lost 3, with 9 bases in between. This CDR3 comprises 15 residues. Per the germline V gene, CDR1 is LGHDT and CDR2 is YNNKEL (reference sequence). CDR3 DNA sequence: TGTGCCAGCAGCCAAGATAGTCCCCGCTACAATGAGCAGTTCTTC. Translated: CASSQDSPRYNEQFF.

The J gene is TRBJ2-3, the V gene TRBV28; D is perhaps TRBD2 (5 bases). Trimming stripped 4 bases from V and 2 bases from J, with 16 bases between. This CDR3 has 16 residues. Germline CDR1 is MDHEN and CDR2 is SYDVKM. This chain's CDR3 is CASSSPGLRDTDTQYF. CDR3 nucleotides: TGTGCCAGCAGTTCCCCGGGTCTCCGGGACACAGATACGCAGTATTTT.

The rearrangement joins TRBV19 to TRBJ1-5; D is unclear. Deletions cut 3 bases from V and 3 bases from J, with 9 bases between. The CDR3 extends over 14 amino acids. The germline gives CDR1 LNHDA, CDR2 SQIVND (reference sequence). The chain's CDR3 is CASSIEGNNQPQHF. Here the CDR3 DNA reads TGTGCCAGTAGTATTGAGGGCAACAATCAGCCCCAGCATTTT.

This chain connects TRBV9 to TRBJ2-7, with D tentatively TRBD1 (5 bases). This CDR3 is built from 15 residues. Trimming took 0 bases from V and 3 from J, leaving 13 bases between them. Germline V gene data show CDR1 as SGDLS and CDR2 as YYNGEE. The CDR3 DNA is TGTGCCAGCAGCGTAGGCCCCACAGGTTACTACGAGCAGTACTTC. As protein: CASSVGPTGYYEQYF. The variable domain in full, with the rest retrieved from reference TRBV9 and TRBJ2-7, is DSGVTQTPKHLITATGQRVTLRCSPRSGDLSVYWYQQSLDQGLQFLIQYYNGEERAKGNILERFSAQQFPDLHSELNLSSLELGDSALYFCASSVGPTGYYEQYFGPGTRLTVT.

The V and J genes are TRBV28 and TRBJ2-6, with a tentative D call TRBD2 (5 bases). The V gene's germline CDR1 is MDHEN and CDR2 SYDVKM. The CDR3 loop spans 16 amino acids. Trimming pared 7 bases from V and 6 bases from J, leaving 19 bases between. CDR3 coding DNA: TGTGCCAGCAAAACCCTTAGAGGGTCCGAGGCCAACGTCCTGACTTTC. Its protein is CASKTLRGSEANVLTF.

V usage is TRBV19 and J usage is TRBJ2-3; D gene unclear. Germline loops: CDR1 LNHDA, CDR2 SQIVND (reference sequence). CDR3 size: 14 residues. The V end was cut by 3 bases, the J end by 0 bases, with 7 bases between. The CDR3 loop is CASSMWQSTDTQYF. The CDR3 DNA follows: TGTGCCAGTAGTATGTGGCAGAGCACAGATACGCAGTATTTT.

The V and J genes are TRBV5-1 and TRBJ2-2, with TRBD1 identical over 9 bases. This CDR3 is 15 amino acids long. V lost 6 bases to trimming and J lost 2 bases; unmatched junction nucleotides: 5. The germline V gene encodes CDR1 SGHRS and CDR2 YFSETQ. The CDR3 DNA reads TGCGCCAGCAACCCGGACAGGGGAAACACCGGGGAGCTGTTTTTT. Translated, it gives CASNPDRGNTGELFF.

The J gene is TRBJ1-5, the V gene TRBV20-1; 8 bases agree with TRBD1. The J segment lost 5 bases and the V segment lost 3 bases, leaving 6 bases of the junction unmatched. In germline, CDR1 is DFQATT, CDR2 SNEGSKA (reference sequence). The CDR3 sequence is 14 residues long. CDR3 nucleotide sequence: TGCAGTGCTAGTGGGCAGGGGGCATATCAGCCCCAGCATTTT. Protein sequence: CSASGQGAYQPQHF.

The chain combines TRBV6-5 with TRBJ1-4; 8 nucleotides agree with TRBD1. The CDR3 spans 15 residues. Trimming at V came to 4 bases and at J to 8 bases, leaving 9 bases not matched to a gene. Germline loops: CDR1 MNHEY, CDR2 SVGAGI. The CDR3, as DNA: TGTGCCAGCAGTTCCCAGGGGGCCGGCTTGGAAAAACTGTTTTTT. Amino acids: CASSSQGAGLEKLFF.

The chain uses TRBV19 and TRBJ2-7; TRBD1 aligns across 7 bases. The CDR3 length is 15 residues. The junction had 10 bases not matched to a gene; V was cut back by 5 bases and J by 3 bases. Germline CDR1 reads LNHDA; CDR2 reads SQIVND (reference sequence). The CDR3: CASSGTGAGGYEQYF. DNA of the CDR3: TGTGCCAGTAGTGGAACAGGGGCCGGTGGCTACGAGCAGTACTTC.

The chain combines TRBV2 with TRBJ1-2; 7 nucleotides agree with TRBD1. The V segment lost 3 bases and the J segment 3 bases; nucleotides outside the gene matches: 1. The germline V gene encodes CDR1 SNHLY and CDR2 FYNNEI. This CDR3 contains 13 residues. This CDR3 reads CASSEGQYYGYTF. DNA of the CDR3: TGTGCCAGCAGTGAGGGACAGTACTATGGCTACACCTTC.

This sequence joins TRBV19 and TRBJ1-5, with a possible D match to TRBD1 (5 bases). The germline V gene encodes CDR1 LNHDA and CDR2 SQIVND (reference sequence). The CDR3 has 14 residues. Trimming removed 3 bases from V and 6 bases from J, with 12 bases in between. As DNA, the CDR3 is TGTGCCAGTAGTATCCGGGGGGTTGGTCAGCCCCAGCATTTT. Translation gives CASSIRGVGQPQHF.

V gene TRBV5-1 combines with J gene TRBJ1-1; 7 nucleotides match TRBD1. The CDR3 runs to 13 residues. In germline, CDR1 is SGHRS, CDR2 YFSETQ. V shed 5 bases and J 3 bases; nucleotides not matched to a gene: 4. The CDR3 loop reads CASRFDRDTEAFF. In DNA form, the CDR3 reads TGCGCCAGCAGGTTTGACAGGGACACTGAAGCTTTCTTT.

In its sample, this clone was seen a few times. The V gene is TRBV2, the J gene TRBJ2-2; 7 nucleotides line up with TRBD1. This CDR3 is built from 15 residues. The trim removed 8 bases at V and 2 bases at J, leaving 8 bases unmatched. Per the germline V gene, CDR1 is SNHLY and CDR2 is FYNNEI. The CDR3 region is CASLSGQRNTGELFF. The DNA of the CDR3 is TGTGCCAGCCTGTCGGGACAGCGAAACACCGGGGAGCTGTTTTTT.

V usage is TRBV5-1 and J usage is TRBJ1-1; 7 bases are shared with TRBD1. The V gene's germline CDR1 is SGHRS and CDR2 YFSETQ. Trimming cost V 2 bases and J 3 bases; bases outside gene matches: 10. The CDR3 sequence is 16 residues long. Here the CDR3 reads CASSFRGGAGDTEAFF. The CDR3 bases are TGCGCCAGCAGCTTCCGAGGGGGCGCCGGGGACACTGAAGCTTTCTTT. The full variable domain, in which reference TRBV5-1 and TRBJ1-1 provide the parts outside the CDR3, is KAGVTQTPRYLIKTRGQQVTLSCSPISGHRSVSWYQQTPGQGLQFLFEYFSETQRNKGNFPGRFSGRQFSNSRSEMNVSTLELGDSALYLCASSFRGGAGDTEAFFGQGTRLTVV.

V gene TRBV5-1 combines with J gene TRBJ2-3; TRBD1 is a possible D gene (6 bases). The CDR3 sequence is 15 residues long. Germline CDR1 and CDR2: SGHRS and YFSETQ. With 5 bases removed from V and 0 bases from J, the gap between germline ends came to 13 bases. For the CDR3, the DNA is TGCGCCAGCAGAGAGGGGGTATATAGCACAGATACGCAGTATTTT. Protein sequence: CASREGVYSTDTQYF.

The sample holds a few counts of this clone. The chain employs TRBV7-9 and TRBJ1-1; D ambiguous. From germline, CDR1 is SEHNR and CDR2 FQNEAQ (reference sequence). Trimming stripped 6 bases from V and 7 bases from J, with 18 bases between. The CDR3 spans 14 residues. CDR3 coding DNA: TGTGCCAGCAGTAATTGGAGGGTTTCCTATGAAGCTTTCTTT. This translates into CASSNWRVSYEAFF.

The rearrangement uses TRBV10-3 and TRBJ1-6; no clear D gene. The V end was cut by 4 bases, the J end by 6 bases, with 22 bases between. The CDR3 loop spans 18 amino acids. Germline CDR1 reads ENHRY; CDR2 reads SYGVKD. The CDR3 here is CAISVSGNLLARNSPLHF. In DNA form, the CDR3 reads TGTGCCATCAGTGTTTCGGGTAATCTTCTGGCCCGTAATTCACCCCTCCACTTT.

CDR3 residues: CATSGLRDFTGELFF. The CDR3 bases are TGTGCCACCAGCGGGCTCCGGGACTTCACCGGGGAGCTGTTTTTT. The chain joins TRBV15 to TRBJ2-2; possibly TRBD2 for D (6 bases). V was cut by 5 bases and J by 4 bases, with 14 bases left in between. CDR1 and CDR2 from the germline V gene are LNHNV and YYDKDF (reference sequence). The CDR3 is 15 residues long.

The rearrangement links TRBV3-1 (or the pseudogene TRBV3-2) to TRBJ1-6; 10 nucleotides line up with TRBD1. The CDR3 consists of 18 residues. The germline V gene has CDR1 LGHDT and CDR2 YNNKEL (reference sequence). Trimming at V came to 1 base and at J to 2 bases, leaving 5 bases not matched to a gene. The CDR3 sequence: CASSQGWTGGPYNSPLHF. The CDR3 bases are TGTGCCAGCAGCCAAGGCTGGACAGGGGGTCCCTATAATTCACCCCTCCACTTT.

The rearrangement joins TRBV5-1 to TRBJ2-3, with 12 bases lining up with TRBD2. The length of the CDR3 is 16 residues. Per germline, CDR1 SGHRS and CDR2 YFSETQ. V lost 4 bases to trimming and J lost 0 bases; unmatched junction nucleotides: 3. CDR3 region: CASSPGLAGSTDTQYF. CDR3 nucleotide sequence: TGCGCCAGCAGCCCTGGACTAGCGGGGAGCACAGATACGCAGTATTTT. The whole variable domain, remainder taken from reference TRBV5-1 and TRBJ2-3, is KAGVTQTPRYLIKTRGQQVTLSCSPISGHRSVSWYQQTPGQGLQFLFEYFSETQRNKGNFPGRFSGRQFSNSRSEMNVSTLELGDSALYLCASSPGLAGSTDTQYFGPGTRLTVL.